This entry is about one TCR beta chain. Antigen: not known. CDR1 is SGHTA, CDR2 FQGNSA, per germline. Trimming removed 5 bases at V and 6 bases at J, with 7 bases between. The CDR3 extends over 12 amino acids. This sample was included in a study of beta chain features in type 1 diabetes. Whole-study findings and limits: PCR, the amplification step, might favor shorter templates, equally in patients and controls. Type 1 diabetes patients had moderately but significantly shorter TCRB CDR3s in all four CD4+ subsets.

The sequenced template was cDNA made from the entire isolated RNA. Repertoires were generated with immunoSEQ multiplex PCR, while TCRdb's copy carries only in-frame clones and drops some. Seen here are about 340,000 clones, roughly 9% observed once, and the top ten hold about 1%. Sequenced sample: central memory CD4+ T cells from blood. The V and J genes are TRBV7-2 and TRBJ2-2; D gene unclear. The TCR comes from a man aged 25-40 years with type 1 diabetes. The CDR3 loop reads CASSLLAGELFF. CDR3 nucleotides: TGTGCCAGCAGCCTTCTGGCCGGGGAGCTGTTTTTT.